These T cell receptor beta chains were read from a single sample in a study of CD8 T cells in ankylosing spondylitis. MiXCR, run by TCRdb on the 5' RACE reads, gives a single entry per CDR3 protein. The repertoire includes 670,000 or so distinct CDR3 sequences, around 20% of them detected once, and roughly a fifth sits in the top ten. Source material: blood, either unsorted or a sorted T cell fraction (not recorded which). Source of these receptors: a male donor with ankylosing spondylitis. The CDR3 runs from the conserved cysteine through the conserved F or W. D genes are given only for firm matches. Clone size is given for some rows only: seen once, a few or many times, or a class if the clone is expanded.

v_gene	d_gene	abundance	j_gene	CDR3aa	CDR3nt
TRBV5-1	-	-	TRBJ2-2	CASSRDLASLAGELFF	TGCGCCAGCAGCCGGGACCTAGCGTCCCTCGCCGGGGAGCTGTTTTTT
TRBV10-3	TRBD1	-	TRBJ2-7	CAIRGTTGGSYEQYF	TGTGCCATCAGGGGAACGACAGGGGGCTCCTACGAGCAGTACTTC
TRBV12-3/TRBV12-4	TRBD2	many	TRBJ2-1	CASRGTRGGNEQFF	TGTGCCAGCAGGGGGACGCGGGGGGGCAATGAGCAGTTCTTC
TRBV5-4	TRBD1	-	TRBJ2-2	CASSGMGTVAGELFF	TGTGCCAGCAGCGGGATGGGGACAGTGGCCGGGGAGCTGTTTTTT
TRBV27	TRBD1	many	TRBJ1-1	CASSLAGTGNTEAFF	TGCGCCAGCAGCTTGGCCGGGACAGGGAACACTGAAGCTTTCTTT
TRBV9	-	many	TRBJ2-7	CASSAGGYEQYF	TGTGCCAGCAGTGCTGGGGGCTACGAGCAGTACTTC
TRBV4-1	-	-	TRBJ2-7	CASSQGSGWEDLHEQYF	TGCGCCAGCAGCCAAGGTTCTGGGTGGGAGGACCTCCACGAGCAGTACTTC
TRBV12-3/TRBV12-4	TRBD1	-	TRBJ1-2	CASSLAGTGGYGYTF	TGTGCCAGCAGTTTAGCGGGGACAGGGGGCTATGGCTACACCTTC
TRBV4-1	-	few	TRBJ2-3	CASSQLPGELDTQYF	TGCGCCAGCAGCCAACTTCCGGGGGAGTTAGATACGCAGTATTTT
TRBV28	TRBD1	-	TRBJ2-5	CASRAGQAQETQYF	TGTGCCAGCAGGGCGGGACAGGCGCAAGAGACCCAGTACTTC
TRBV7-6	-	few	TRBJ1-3	CASSLTGWSGNTIYF	TGTGCCAGCAGCTTAACAGGGTGGTCTGGAAACACCATATATTTT
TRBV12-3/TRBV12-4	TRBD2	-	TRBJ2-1	CASSFSAGGNEQFF	TGTGCCAGCAGTTTCTCGGCGGGAGGCAATGAGCAGTTCTTC
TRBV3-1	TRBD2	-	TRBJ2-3	CASSQGPAGGVTDTQYF	TGTGCCAGCAGCCAAGGTCCAGCGGGGGGTGTGACAGATACGCAGTATTTT
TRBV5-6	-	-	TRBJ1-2	CASSPGLNYCYTF	TGTGCCAGCAGCCCGGGCCTTAACTACTGCTACACCTTC
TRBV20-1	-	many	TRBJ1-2	CSARDLAYGYTF	TGCAGTGCTAGAGATTTAGCATATGGCTACACCTTC
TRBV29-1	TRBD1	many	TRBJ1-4	CSVRTGGVSATNEKLFF	TGCAGCGTTAGGACAGGGGGCGTTTCTGCAACTAATGAAAAACTGTTTTTT
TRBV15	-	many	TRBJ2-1	CATSRLGEQFF	TGTGCCACCAGCAGACTCGGTGAGCAGTTCTTC
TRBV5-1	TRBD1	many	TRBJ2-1	CASSRGQGVANEQFF	TGCGCCAGCAGCCGCGGACAGGGGGTAGCCAATGAGCAGTTCTTC
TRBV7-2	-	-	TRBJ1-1	CASSLIKLNTEAFF	TGTGCCAGCAGCTTAATTAAATTGAACACTGAAGCTTTCTTT
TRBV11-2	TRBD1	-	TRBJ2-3	CASSSRTGTTDTQYF	TGTGCCAGCAGCTCCCGGACAGGGACCACAGATACGCAGTATTTT
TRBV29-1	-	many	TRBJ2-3	CSVEDHTRALNTQYF	TGCAGCGTTGAAGACCACACTAGGGCCCTAAATACGCAGTATTTT
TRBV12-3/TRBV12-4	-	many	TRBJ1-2	CASSSRTESYGYTF	TGTGCCAGCAGTTCCCGGACAGAGTCCTATGGCTACACCTTC
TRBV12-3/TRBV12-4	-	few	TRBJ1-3	CASRKFGNTIYF	TGTGCCAGCAGGAAATTTGGAAACACCATATATTTT
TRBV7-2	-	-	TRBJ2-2	CASSLEASSTGELFF	TGTGCCAGCAGCTTGGAGGCCAGCAGCACCGGGGAGCTGTTTTTT
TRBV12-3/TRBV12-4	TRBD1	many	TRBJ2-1	CASSYRTGGPNEQFF	TGTGCCAGCAGCTACCGGACAGGGGGCCCGAATGAGCAGTTCTTC
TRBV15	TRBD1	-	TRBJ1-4	CATSRKTGIGEKLFF	TGTGCCACCAGCAGAAAGACAGGGATTGGTGAAAAACTGTTTTTT
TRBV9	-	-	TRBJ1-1	CASSVGPGRNTEAFF	TGTGCCAGCAGCGTAGGCCCCGGGAGGAACACTGAAGCTTTCTTT
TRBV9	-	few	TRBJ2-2	CASSAGAAGTGELFF	TGTGCCAGCAGCGCGGGGGCCGCGGGCACCGGGGAGCTGTTTTTT
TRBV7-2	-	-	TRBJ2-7	CASSLIGGAYEQYF	TGTGCCAGCAGCTTAATAGGGGGAGCCTACGAGCAGTACTTC
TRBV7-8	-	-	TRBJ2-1	CASSLLASPSSYNEQFF	TGTGCCAGCAGCTTATTGGCCTCCCCGAGCTCCTACAATGAGCAGTTCTTC
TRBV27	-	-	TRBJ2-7	CASSLGVRTYEQYF	TGTGCCAGCAGTTTAGGAGTCAGGACCTACGAGCAGTACTTC
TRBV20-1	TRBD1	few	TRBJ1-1	CSASGTGAGNTEAFF	TGCAGTGCGTCCGGGACAGGGGCCGGGAACACTGAAGCTTTCTTT
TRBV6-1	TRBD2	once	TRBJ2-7	CASSPVRESFEQYF	TGTGCCAGCAGCCCTGTGCGGGAGTCCTTCGAGCAGTACTTC
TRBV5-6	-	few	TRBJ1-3	CASSLYGQSGNTIYF	TGTGCCAGCAGCTTGTACGGGCAGTCTGGAAACACCATATATTTT
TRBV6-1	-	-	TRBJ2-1	CATRDRQAIKQGEQFF	TGTGCCACCAGAGATCGACAGGCCATCAAACAGGGTGAGCAGTTCTTC